This T cell receptor (beta chain) appears in the sequencing data of a study of T cells in Graves' hyperthyroidism and ophthalmopathy. Study context: At initial diagnosis, before any treatment had begun, peripheral blood was obtained.

As concerns this clonotype: No antigen is known for it.

TCR beta CDR3 region amplification was performed from RNA transcripts. First-round RT-PCR with HTBI primers amplified the TCR CDR3 region. TCRdb reprocessed the multiplex PCR reads with MiXCR, giving one entry per CDR3 protein. This sample has hundreds of thousands of distinct CDR3 sequences, with 17% found just once. General observations from the study: Blood also carried most thyroid clonotypes expanded above 0.001.

V gave up 7 bases and J gave up 9 bases, with 21 bases separating them. Germline V CDR1 and CDR2: GTSNPN, SVGIG (reference sequence). This CDR3 has 13 amino acids. Diagnoses were established using clinical symptoms, serum thyroxine and TRAb, thyroid ultrasound and orbital computed tomography. Fresh peripheral blood, about 9.6 ml, yielded the PBMCs. Sequencing was carried out using blood. The sequence derives from a woman between 18 and 30 years old with Graves' ophthalmopathy. This sequence joins TRBV30 and TRBJ2-5; unclear D gene. CDR3 protein: CAFHGPPVEAQYF. Here the CDR3 DNA reads TGTGCCTTCCACGGACCGCCCGTTGAGGCCCAGTACTTC.